Listed here is a single TCR beta chain. Its antigen is undetermined. The repertoire was sequenced with immunoSEQ multiplex PCR; TCRdb's copy has only in-frame clones and lacks some. Of around 990,000 clones in the sample, around three quarters were seen once. This sample was taken from a study of shared clonotypes between healthy human individuals. Whole-study findings and limits: At large depth, rarefaction still showed sorted-subset sequencing to be incomplete.

V dropped 2 bases and J dropped 5 bases, with 26 bases sitting between them. This CDR3 has 18 residues. Germline V gives CDR1 SQVTM, CDR2 ANQGSEA. The TCR originated in a man aged 18 to 30 in good health. Some clones in this sample may be carry-over from other donors' samples. The sequencing sample was made of memory CD4+ T cells from PBMCs. The subset was: CD45RA-negative fraction. The rearrangement uses TRBV29-1 and TRBJ2-3; tentatively, D is TRBD2 (6 bases). DNA for the CDR3: TGCAGCGTTGAATGGGGGTGGATAGCGGCACAGAGAATAGATACGCAGTATTTT. Residues: CSVEWGWIAAQRIDTQYF.